These 11 T cell receptor beta chains were all obtained from the same sample, sequenced in a study of PD-1 blockade in classical Hodgkin lymphoma. The protocol was immunoSEQ multiplex PCR, while the TCRdb copy is restricted to in-frame clones and leaves out a portion. The data show 4,000 or so clones, about 62% seen once. Sample time point: cycle 4 day 1 (C4D1), after less than seven weeks of nivolumab. Brentuximab vedotin exposure varied among the patients, all of whom had relapsed after autologous stem cell transplantation. PBMCs, once thawed, yielded CD8+ T cells isolated by magnetic negative selection. The specimen comprised CD8+ T cells from blood, sampled before the fourth cycle of nivolumab. These receptors were obtained from a human donor with classical Hodgkin lymphoma.

CDR3 DNA sequence: TGTGCCAGCAGCTTAGCCCCGCGAAGGCCCGAGTTCCTCAGGTTCTTCTTT. Translation gives CASSLAPRRPEFLRFFF. This sequence joins TRBV7-9 and TRBJ1-1, with D unresolved. V gave up 0 bases and J gave up 14 bases, with 28 bases separating them. Germline V CDR1 and CDR2: SEHNR, FQNEAQ (reference sequence). The CDR3 length is 17 residues.

This clone was seen a handful of times. The chain recombines TRBV6-5 with TRBJ1-1, with 9 bases lining up with TRBD1. Unmatched junction bases numbered 7, after V lost 6 bases and J lost 8 bases. CDR3 length equals 13 residues. Germline CDR1 reads MNHEY; CDR2 reads SVGAGI. The chain's CDR3 is CASSTPGTGEAFF. DNA of the CDR3: TGTGCCAGCAGCACCCCCGGGACAGGGGAAGCTTTCTTT.

This clone was counted only a few times. The rearrangement links TRBV6-5 to TRBJ2-3; 8 bases are a match to TRBD1. The CDR3 contains 15 residues. Trimming cost V 2 bases and J 0 bases; bases outside gene matches: 1. CDR1 and CDR2 (germline): MNHEY, SVGAGI. The DNA for the CDR3 is TGTGCCAGCAGTTACCGGGACAGGAGCACAGATACGCAGTATTTT. Residues: CASSYRDRSTDTQYF.

V and J are TRBV7-9 and TRBJ1-1; 10 bases align to TRBD1. Germline loops: CDR1 SEHNR, CDR2 FQNEAQ (reference sequence). V lost 6 bases to trimming and J lost 4 bases; unmatched junction nucleotides: 14. This CDR3 is built from 17 residues. The CDR3 region is CASRGPGGDRGFTEAFF. In nucleotides, the CDR3 is TGTGCCAGCAGGGGTCCCGGAGGGGACAGGGGATTCACTGAAGCTTTCTTT.

V usage is TRBV10-3 and J usage is TRBJ2-7; D gene uncertain. V was trimmed by 5 bases and J by 3 bases, leaving 14 bases between them. This CDR3 is built from 14 residues. Germline CDR1 reads ENHRY; CDR2 reads SYGVKD. The DNA for the CDR3 is TGTGCCATCAGTCAGGAGCCGGGCCTCTACGAGCAGTACTTC. It yields the protein CAISQEPGLYEQYF.

The chain is built from TRBV19 and TRBJ2-1, with 9 nucleotides matching TRBD2. Germline V gene data show CDR1 as LNHDA and CDR2 as SQIVND (reference sequence). The CDR3 runs 14 residues. The V and J ends lost 8 bases and 4 bases, in that order; junction bases with no gene match: 6. CDR3 nucleotides: TGTGCCAGTGGGAGGAGCGGGAGGTACAATGAGCAGTTCTTC. Its translation: CASGRSGRYNEQFF.

V usage is TRBV27 and J usage is TRBJ2-3, with D unresolved. This CDR3 has 12 amino acids. Trimming took 1 base from V and 6 from J, leaving 5 bases between them. Germline assignment: CDR1 MNHEY and CDR2 SMNVEV (reference sequence). The CDR3 protein is CASSLFGDTQYF. CDR3 bases: TGTGCCAGCAGTTTATTCGGGGATACGCAGTATTTT.

V gene TRBV18 combines with J gene TRBJ1-1; D may be TRBD1 (6 bases). Germline loops: CDR1 KGHSH, CDR2 LQKENI. The V and J ends lost 4 bases and 1 base respectively, with 10 bases between them. This CDR3 has 14 amino acids. Written as DNA, the CDR3 is TGTGCCAGCTCACGACCGGGACAGAACACTGAAGCTTTCTTT. Translated: CASSRPGQNTEAFF.

This chain connects TRBV9 to TRBJ2-1; D gene unclear. Germline values: CDR1 SGDLS, CDR2 YYNGEE. The V end lost 4 bases, the J end lost 6 bases, and 11 bases lay between the germline ends. This CDR3 region has 13 residues. CDR3 nucleotide sequence: TGTGCCAGCAGCTACGGACGCGTCAATGAGCAGTTCTTC. This gives the protein CASSYGRVNEQFF. The full variable domain, completed using reference TRBV9 and TRBJ2-1, is DSGVTQTPKHLITATGQRVTLRCSPRSGDLSVYWYQQSLDQGLQFLIQYYNGEERAKGNILERFSAQQFPDLHSELNLSSLELGDSALYFCASSYGRVNEQFFGPGTRLTVL.

The chain combines TRBV10-3 with TRBJ1-2, with a possible D match to TRBD1 (5 bases). Trimming removed 4 bases at V and 1 base at J, with 10 bases between. Germline CDR1 and CDR2: ENHRY and SYGVKD. The CDR3 has 14 amino acids. In DNA form, the CDR3 reads TGTGCCATCAGTGCTGACAGCCTTAACTATGGCTACACCTTC. Translation: CAISADSLNYGYTF.

V is TRBV7-2 and J is TRBJ2-7, with 7 bases fitting TRBD2. This CDR3 spans 14 amino acids. Per germline, CDR1 SGHTA and CDR2 FQGNSA. After removal of 0 bases from V and 2 bases from J, the junction contained 1 base not matched to a gene. The chain's CDR3 is CASSLAGGTYEQYF. DNA of the CDR3: TGTGCCAGCAGCTTAGCGGGGGGGACCTACGAGCAGTACTTC.